This passage covers 18 T cell receptor beta chains from one sample sequenced in a study of beta chain features in type 1 diabetes (dated by TCRdb to about 2018). Library preparation was by the immunoSEQ multiplex PCR assay. All of the isolated RNA was reverse transcribed with the High Capacity cDNA Reverse Transcription Kit, so expressed TCRB transcripts were sequenced. TCRdb re-hosts the immuneACCESS table, in-frame sequences only. Its copies lack some clones; in the studies checked, an unresolved V gene accounts for under half of them, and the cause for the rest is not known. The sample yields 360,000 or so clones; around a fifth were counted once. The leading ten clones occupy around 0.04% of the sample. Sequences were obtained from naive CD4+ T cells from blood. The cell subset or site label, read with the paper, signifies: true naive CD4+ T cells. These receptors originate from a woman aged 18-29 years in good health.

This clone was detected only a few times. This chain joins TRBV4-1 and TRBJ1-4, with TRBD1 matching 8 bases. Germline trimming cut 0 bases from V and 8 bases from J; bases unmatched to any gene: 8. The length of the CDR3 is 16 residues. The germline gives CDR1 MGHRA, CDR2 YSYEKL. DNA of the CDR3: TGCGCCAGCAGCCAAGATTATCAGGGGGCGCGGGAAAAACTGTTTTTT. This translates into CASSQDYQGAREKLFF.

V gene TRBV29-1 combines with J gene TRBJ1-2; D unresolved. The CDR3 is made up of 13 amino acids. V was pared by 4 bases and J by 0 bases, with 9 bases between. Germline loops: CDR1 SQVTM, CDR2 ANQGSEA. The CDR3, as DNA: TGCAGCGTTGTAGAGTTAGCTAACTATGGCTACACCTTC. Protein: CSVVELANYGYTF.

Only a few counts were recorded for this clone. This CDR3 reads CASSSPSGSTDTQYF. For the CDR3, the DNA is TGTGCCAGCAGTTCGCCTAGCGGGAGCACAGATACGCAGTATTTT. The V call is TRBV6-6, the J call TRBJ2-3, with 8 bases that match TRBD2. The ends lost 4 bases at V and 0 bases at J; junction bases unmatched: 3. Germline CDR1 MNHNY, CDR2 SVGAGI (reference sequence). The CDR3 is 15 residues long.

This clone turned up a few times. Other DNA sequences of this sample code for an identical CDR3. The chain joins TRBV14 to TRBJ2-3; D is perhaps TRBD2 (6 bases). CDR3 length equals 14 residues. The germline V gene has CDR1 SGHDN and CDR2 FVKESK. The V end was cut by 1 base, the J end by 4 bases, with 9 bases between. Here the CDR3 DNA reads TGTGCCAGCAGCCAAGGGCTAGCGCCAGATACGCAGTATTTT. Its protein product is CASSQGLAPDTQYF.

The chain has TRBV9 and TRBJ1-1; D is undetermined. Looked up from germline, CDR1 is SGDLS and CDR2 is YYNGEE. V lost 3 bases, J lost 0 bases, and 9 bases lay in between. This CDR3 region has 14 residues. In DNA, the CDR3 is TGTGCCAGCAGCGCGGGGAGCATGAACACTGAAGCTTTCTTT. Its protein product is CASSAGSMNTEAFF.

J is TRBJ2-1 and V is TRBV7-8; 15 bases line up with TRBD2. Losses at the gene ends were 1 base for V and 7 bases for J; bases not matched to a gene: 8. The CDR3 loop spans 18 amino acids. CDR1 is SGHVS, CDR2 FQNEAQ, per germline. The CDR3 reads CASSLVGLAGGIWNEQFF. DNA of the CDR3: TGTGCCAGCAGCTTAGTAGGACTAGCGGGAGGGATCTGGAATGAGCAGTTCTTC.

Only a few counts were recorded for this clone. The chain joins TRBV28 to TRBJ2-3; TRBD1 agrees at 9 bases. The CDR3 extends over 15 amino acids. The germline V gene encodes CDR1 MDHEN and CDR2 SYDVKM. J gave up 8 bases and V 5 bases, and 11 bases lay outside the gene matches. The CDR3 loop reads CASSPPLAGQGTQYF. The DNA for the CDR3 is TGTGCCAGCAGTCCCCCCCTTGCGGGACAGGGTACGCAGTATTTT. Drawing the rest from reference TRBV28 and TRBJ2-3, the complete variable domain is DVKVTQSSRYLVKRTGEKVFLECVQDMDHENMFWYRQDPGLGLRLIYFSYDVKMKEKGDIPEGYSVSREKKERFSLILESASTNQTSMYLCASSPPLAGQGTQYFGPGTRLTVL.

The chain is built from TRBV30 and TRBJ1-1, with 8 bases matching TRBD1. This CDR3 is 16 amino acids long. After removal of 4 bases from V and 5 bases from J, the junction contained 15 bases not matched to a gene. From germline, CDR1 is GTSNPN and CDR2 SVGIG (reference sequence). The DNA for the CDR3 is TGTGCCTGGACCCCCGTATCTATAAACAGGGGGACTGAAGCTTTCTTT. Protein sequence: CAWTPVSINRGTEAFF.

This clone has more than one count but fewer than ten. This chain uses TRBV6-1 with TRBJ2-5, with D maybe TRBD2 (5 bases). The V and J ends lost 6 bases and 2 bases respectively, with 10 bases between them. Germline V CDR1 and CDR2: MNHNS, SASEGT. CDR3 length equals 13 residues. CDR3: CASRVGIQETQYF. CDR3 nucleotide sequence: TGTGCCAGCAGGGTCGGGATTCAAGAGACCCAGTACTTC.

In its sample, this clone was seen a few times. At one end, the junction sequence differs from germline, possibly due to a read error. V and J are TRBV6-5 and TRBJ2-1, with D maybe TRBD2 (6 bases). Germline CDR1 reads MNHEY; CDR2 reads SVGAGI. The CDR3 is 15 amino acids. Here the CDR3 reads CASSYSGRSYHEQFF. The CDR3 DNA follows: TGTGCCAGCAGTTACTCAGGGAGGAGCTACCATGAGCAGTTCTTC.

This clone was counted only a few times. J is TRBJ2-2 and V is TRBV7-9; 12 nucleotides align to TRBD2. The V segment lost 1 base and the J segment 7 bases; nucleotides outside the gene matches: 1. Germline V gene lookup returns CDR1 SEHNR and CDR2 FQNEAQ (reference sequence). The CDR3 contains 15 residues. The CDR3 reads CASSLETSGSGELFF. In DNA, the CDR3 is TGTGCCAGCAGCTTAGAGACTAGCGGGAGCGGGGAGCTGTTTTTT.

The rearrangement joins TRBV4-1 to TRBJ2-3, with TRBD2 matching 9 bases. V lost 8 bases and J lost 0; bases outside the gene matches: 3. The CDR3 extends over 14 amino acids. Germline V gives CDR1 MGHRA, CDR2 YSYEKL. The CDR3 region has the DNA TGCGCCAGCGGACTAGCGCCAAGCACAGATACGCAGTATTTT. It is translated as CASGLAPSTDTQYF.

The chain is built from TRBV2 and TRBJ2-3; TRBD2 aligns across 10 bases. This CDR3 contains 14 residues. V trimming: 5 bases; J trimming: 4 bases; junction bases outside the gene matches: 3. Germline V lookup: CDR1 SNHLY, CDR2 FYNNEI. CDR3 amino acids: CASSYSGGPDTQYF. The CDR3 nucleotides are TGTGCCAGCAGTTATAGCGGGGGGCCAGATACGCAGTATTTT.

The rearrangement links TRBV18 to TRBJ1-1, with D perhaps matching TRBD1 (5 bases). Germline V gene lookup returns CDR1 KGHSH and CDR2 LQKENI. Deletions cut 2 bases from V and 3 bases from J, with 7 bases between. CDR3 length: 13 residues. In DNA, the CDR3 is TGTGCCAGCTCACCAGGGGCGGACACTGAAGCTTTCTTT. It codes for CASSPGADTEAFF.

A few counts support this clone. The rearrangement uses TRBV5-4 and TRBJ2-3; 9 nucleotides line up with TRBD2. The trim removed 6 bases at V and 4 bases at J, leaving 6 bases unmatched. The CDR3 is 14 amino acids. Germline V lookup: CDR1 SGHNT, CDR2 YYREEE (reference sequence). CDR3 in amino acids: CASNTGTSPDTQYF. CDR3 in DNA: TGTGCCAGCAACACCGGGACTAGCCCAGATACGCAGTATTTT.

J is TRBJ1-6 and V is TRBV5-1; tentative D call: TRBD1 (5 bases). Germline CDR1 SGHRS, CDR2 YFSETQ. The length of the CDR3 is 15 residues. Trimming removed 4 bases from V and 9 bases from J, with 17 bases in between. This CDR3 is CASSKDSVGGSPLHF. As DNA, the CDR3 is TGCGCCAGCAGCAAAGACAGCGTCGGTGGTTCACCCCTCCACTTT.

This clone was detected only a few times. The rearrangement joins TRBV19 to TRBJ2-2; tentatively, D is TRBD1 (6 bases). The CDR3 is 17 residues long. The germline V gene encodes CDR1 LNHDA and CDR2 SQIVND (reference sequence). Trimming cost V 10 bases and J 0 bases, with 21 bases left between them. CDR3 residues: CAINVSSGHANTGELFF. In DNA, the CDR3 is TGTGCCATTAATGTAAGTTCGGGACATGCGAACACCGGGGAGCTGTTTTTT. Looking up the rest from reference TRBV19 and TRBJ2-2 gives the full variable domain: DGGITQSPKYLFRKEGQNVTLSCEQNLNHDAMYWYRQDPGQGLRLIYYSQIVNDFQKGDIAEGYSVSREKKESFPLTVTSAQKNPTAFYLCAINVSSGHANTGELFFGEGSRLTVL.

The chain carries TRBV29-1 and TRBJ1-2; the D gene is possibly TRBD1 (6 bases). Germline CDR1 reads SQVTM; CDR2 reads ANQGSEA. The V and J ends lost 5 bases and 8 bases respectively, with 12 bases between them. The CDR3 has 11 amino acids. The CDR3 spells CSVRGARGYTF. The CDR3 DNA reads as TGCAGCGTTCGGGGGGCGCGAGGCTACACCTTC.